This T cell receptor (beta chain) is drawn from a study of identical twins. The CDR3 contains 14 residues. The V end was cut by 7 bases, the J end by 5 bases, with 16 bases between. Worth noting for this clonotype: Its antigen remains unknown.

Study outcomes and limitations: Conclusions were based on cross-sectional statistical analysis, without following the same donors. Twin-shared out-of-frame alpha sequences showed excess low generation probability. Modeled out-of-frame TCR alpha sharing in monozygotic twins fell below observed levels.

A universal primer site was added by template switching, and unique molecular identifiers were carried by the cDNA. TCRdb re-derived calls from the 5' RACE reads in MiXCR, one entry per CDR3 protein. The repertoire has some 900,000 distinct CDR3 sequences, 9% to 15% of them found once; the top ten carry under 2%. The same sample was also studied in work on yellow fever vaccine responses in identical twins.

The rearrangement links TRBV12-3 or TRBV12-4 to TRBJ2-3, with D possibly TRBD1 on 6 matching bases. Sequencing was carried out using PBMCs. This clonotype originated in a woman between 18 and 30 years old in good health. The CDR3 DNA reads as TGTGCCAGCAAGAGAACAGGGTTTGTAGATACGCAGTATTTT. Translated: CASKRTGFVDTQYF.